The 26 T cell receptor beta chains in this list originate from one sample, sequenced in a study of blood T cell repertoires in COVID-19 (dated by TCRdb to the early 2020s). Libraries were built with the immunoSEQ multiplex PCR assay. The clones in this table, taken by TCRdb from immuneACCESS, are in-frame only. Not every clone is retained; where verified, under half of the shortfall comes from an unresolved V gene, and the cause of the rest is unknown. The sample has 310,000 or so clones on record, 85% to 90% of them singletons. Over 9.5% of the sample goes to the ten largest clones. The specimen was PBMCs or T cells enriched from blood (not recorded which). These receptors were collected from a young woman who had recovered from COVID-19.

The CDR3 DNA reads TGTGCCAGCAGTGAGTACATGCGGACTAATGAAAAACTGTTTTTT. It yields the protein CASSEYMRTNEKLFF. The chain couples TRBV11-2 to TRBJ1-4; D is ambiguous. CDR1 is SGHAT, CDR2 FQNNGV, per germline. This CDR3 has 15 residues. V shed 6 bases and J shed 2 bases, with 13 bases lying between them.

V is TRBV7-9 and J is TRBJ1-6, with D tentatively TRBD1 (6 bases). V shed 5 bases and J shed 15 bases, with 17 bases lying between them. This CDR3 is 13 amino acids long. Per germline, CDR1 SEHNR and CDR2 FQNEAQ (reference sequence). CDR3 nucleotides: TGTGCCAGCAGCCAGGACAGTCTTAGGGTCCTCCACTTT. Amino acid sequence: CASSQDSLRVLHF.

The chain employs TRBV6-2 or TRBV6-3 and TRBJ1-5; D is undetermined. Germline-derived CDR1 and CDR2 are MNHEY and SVGEGT. V shed 0 bases and J shed 11 bases, with 23 bases lying between them. CDR3 length: 17 amino acids. CDR3 protein: CASSYSTGGRLRGTQHF. CDR3 nucleotide sequence: TGTGCCAGCAGTTACTCAACCGGAGGTCGTTTACGAGGAACCCAGCATTTT.

The rearrangement joins TRBV11-2 to TRBJ2-1; TRBD2 matches 9 bases. This CDR3 is built from 16 residues. In germline, CDR1 is SGHAT, CDR2 FQNNGV. Trimming cost V 1 base and J 2 bases; bases outside gene matches: 3. CDR3 sequence (DNA): TGTGCCAGCAGCTTAGGCGGGAGGGCCGCCTACAATGAGCAGTTCTTC. It is translated as CASSLGGRAAYNEQFF.

This rearrangement joins TRBV7-3 to TRBJ1-5; D is unclear. CDR1 and CDR2 from the germline V gene are SGHTA and FQGTGA. The CDR3 runs to 13 residues. V was clipped by 4 bases and J by 4 bases, with 8 bases between them. CDR3 sequence: CASSSNQNQPQHF. As DNA, the CDR3 is TGTGCCAGCAGCTCAAATCAGAATCAGCCCCAGCATTTT.

This clone was observed once. This chain links TRBV10-3 with TRBJ2-3; 15 positions agree with TRBD2. V trimming: 5 bases; J trimming: 1 base; junction bases outside the gene matches: 4. Germline lookup yields CDR1 ENHRY and CDR2 SYGVKD. The CDR3 sequence is 17 residues long. CDR3 amino acids: CAISRGLAGGRTDTQYF. In nucleotides, the CDR3 is TGTGCCATCAGTAGGGGACTAGCGGGGGGCCGCACAGATACGCAGTATTTT.

The chain employs TRBV6-5 and TRBJ1-2, with D uncertain. Looked up from germline, CDR1 is MNHEY and CDR2 is SVGAGI. V shed 6 bases and J shed 4 bases, with 9 bases lying between them. CDR3 length: 12 amino acids. The CDR3 sequence is CASRLGGYGYTF. The CDR3 DNA is TGTGCCAGCAGACTGGGAGGCTATGGCTACACCTTC.

The V gene is TRBV6-5, the J gene TRBJ2-7; D is ambiguous. CDR1 and CDR2 from the germline V gene are MNHEY and SVGAGI. Trimming removed 4 bases at V and 6 bases at J, with 13 bases between. CDR3 length equals 13 residues. The CDR3 DNA is TGTGCCAGCAGTTCCCAGACCCTAGGCGAGCAGTACTTC. The encoded protein is CASSSQTLGEQYF.

V is TRBV18 and J is TRBJ2-3; the D gene is possibly TRBD2 (5 bases). CDR3 length: 13 residues. V gave up 0 bases and J gave up 4 bases, with 5 bases separating them. Germline values: CDR1 KGHSH, CDR2 LQKENI. CDR3 in DNA: TGTGCCAGCTCACCACCGGGAGCAGATACGCAGTATTTT. Translation gives CASSPPGADTQYF.

This chain joins TRBV18 and TRBJ1-2, with D perhaps matching TRBD1 (5 bases). In germline, CDR1 is KGHSH, CDR2 LQKENI. This CDR3 is built from 15 residues. V lost 2 bases to trimming and J lost 4 bases, with 14 bases between them. The CDR3 nucleotides read TGTGCCAGCTCACCATTACAGGCCTACGGCTATGGCTACACCTTC. The encoded protein is CASSPLQAYGYGYTF. Filled out from reference TRBV18 and TRBJ1-2, the complete variable domain reads NAGVMQNPRHLVRRRGQEARLRCSPMKGHSHVYWYRQLPEEGLKFMVYLQKENIIDESGMPKERFSAEFPKEGPSILRIQQVVRGDSAAYFCASSPLQAYGYGYTFGSGTRLTVV.

The V gene is TRBV28, the J gene TRBJ1-1; TRBD1 might be the D (6 bases). Trimming took 7 bases from V and 2 from J, leaving 11 bases between them. The CDR3 is 13 amino acids. Per the germline V gene, CDR1 is MDHEN and CDR2 is SYDVKM. The CDR3 DNA follows: TGTGCCAGCATGGGGGACATAAACACTGAAGCTTTCTTT. Amino acid sequence: CASMGDINTEAFF.

The chain carries TRBV18 and TRBJ1-1; 8 bases map to TRBD1. The germline CDR1 and CDR2 sequences are KGHSH and LQKENI. CDR3 size: 14 residues. Losses at the gene ends were 3 bases for V and 1 base for J; bases not matched to a gene: 1. CDR3 DNA sequence: TGTGCCAGCTCACCCGACAGGGGGAACACTGAAGCTTTCTTT. It encodes CASSPDRGNTEAFF.

The chain couples TRBV19 to TRBJ2-1; no clear D gene. Germline V gene sequence: CDR1 LNHDA, CDR2 SQIVND (reference sequence). This CDR3 is 14 amino acids long. The germline V and J ends were trimmed by 5 bases and 2 bases, with 10 bases remaining between them. In DNA, the CDR3 is TGTGCCAGTAGTTCGCCGGCGGCCTACAATGAGCAGTTCTTC. It encodes CASSSPAAYNEQFF.

The V and J genes are TRBV6-1 and TRBJ2-5; D gene unclear. Trimming left V 1 base short and J 2 bases short, with 8 bases between. The CDR3 is 14 amino acids. Germline values: CDR1 MNHNS, CDR2 SASEGT. CDR3 sequence: CASSEGTVQETQYF. The CDR3 DNA reads as TGTGCCAGCAGTGAAGGAACAGTACAAGAGACCCAGTACTTC.

The chain employs TRBV30 and TRBJ1-4, with D possibly being TRBD1 (5 bases). The CDR3 is 14 amino acids. Germline lookup yields CDR1 GTSNPN and CDR2 SVGIG (reference sequence). V was trimmed by 4 bases and J by 2 bases, leaving 11 bases between them. The CDR3, as DNA: TGTGCCTGGAAAAGCAGGGCCACTAATGAAAAACTGTTTTTT. It encodes CAWKSRATNEKLFF.

The chain joins TRBV28 to TRBJ1-2; TRBD1 matches 8 bases. The germline V gene encodes CDR1 MDHEN and CDR2 SYDVKM. V shed 7 bases and J 5 bases; nucleotides not matched to a gene: 9. This CDR3 has 14 residues. The CDR3 here is CASNLLQGAYGYTF. The CDR3 DNA sequence: TGTGCCAGCAACCTCCTCCAGGGGGCTTATGGCTACACCTTC.

This CDR3 is CASSPGQGLFGDTQYF. The CDR3 DNA reads TGCGCCAGCAGCCCCGGACAGGGACTATTCGGGGATACGCAGTATTTT. The chain recombines TRBV4-1 with TRBJ2-3, with a weak D call TRBD1 (8 bases). V was clipped by 4 bases and J by 6 bases, with 20 bases between them. Looked up from germline, CDR1 is MGHRA and CDR2 is YSYEKL. The CDR3 runs to 16 residues.

This clone occurred a few times. This chain connects TRBV2 to TRBJ1-2; possible D gene TRBD1, 6 bases. Germline CDR1 is SNHLY and CDR2 is FYNNEI. The length of the CDR3 is 13 residues. V dropped 5 bases and J dropped 2 bases, with 9 bases sitting between them. The CDR3 protein is CASSKDRNYGYTF. As DNA, the CDR3 is TGTGCCAGCAGTAAAGACAGGAACTATGGCTACACCTTC.

The chain couples TRBV30 to TRBJ2-7; 7 nucleotides agree with TRBD2. The trim removed 6 bases at V and 7 bases at J, leaving 6 bases unmatched. This CDR3 is built from 11 residues. Germline assignment: CDR1 GTSNPN and CDR2 SVGIG (reference sequence). The CDR3 DNA reads TGTGCCTGCCTCTCCGGGAGGGAGCAGTACTTC. Translating gives CACLSGREQYF.

This rearrangement joins TRBV3-1 (or the pseudogene TRBV3-2) to TRBJ2-2; D remains unclear. CDR1 and CDR2 (germline): LGHDT, YNNKEL (reference sequence). V lost 6 bases and J lost 0, with 11 bases in between. The CDR3 runs 15 residues. CDR3 in amino acids: CASSFDSANTGELFF. In DNA form, the CDR3 reads TGTGCCAGCAGTTTTGACTCCGCGAACACCGGGGAGCTGTTTTTT.

The V gene is TRBV7-9, the J gene TRBJ2-7, with TRBD2 matching over 7 bases. The CDR3 length is 13 residues. V shed 7 bases and J 0 bases; nucleotides not matched to a gene: 3. CDR1 and CDR2 (germline): SEHNR, FQNEAQ (reference sequence). The CDR3 nucleotides are TGTGCCAGCACAGCGGGGAGCTCCTACGAGCAGTACTTC. Translating gives CASTAGSSYEQYF.

V gene TRBV4-1 combines with J gene TRBJ1-6, with D maybe TRBD1 (5 bases). With 0 bases removed from V and 2 bases from J, the gap between germline ends came to 17 bases. This CDR3 has 19 amino acids. From germline, CDR1 is MGHRA and CDR2 YSYEKL. This CDR3 reads CASSQELPGKLAYNSPLHF. Here the CDR3 DNA reads TGCGCCAGCAGCCAAGAACTCCCAGGGAAACTCGCCTATAATTCACCCCTCCACTTT.

This chain links TRBV19 with TRBJ2-2; tentative D call: TRBD1 (6 bases). The CDR3 sequence is 15 residues long. In germline, CDR1 is LNHDA, CDR2 SQIVND (reference sequence). Trimming shortened V by 7 bases and J by 3 bases, and 15 bases separated the two germline ends. CDR3 DNA: TGTGCCAGTATTCGAGGGGACACGTACACCGGGGAGCTGTTTTTT. This codes for CASIRGDTYTGELFF.

As regards this clone: Other DNA sequences in this sample translate to the same CDR3. This chain joins TRBV28 and TRBJ1-2; D is undetermined. Trimming removed 2 bases at V and 2 bases at J, with 6 bases between. The CDR3 loop spans 13 amino acids. CDR1 and CDR2 (germline): MDHEN, SYDVKM. For the CDR3, the DNA is TGTGCCAGCAGTTTACGGGGAAACTATGGCTACACCTTC. It specifies CASSLRGNYGYTF.

The chain uses TRBV18 and TRBJ2-1; a possible D gene is TRBD2 (6 bases). Germline V CDR1 and CDR2: KGHSH, LQKENI. The CDR3 length is 12 residues. V was pared by 6 bases and J by 5 bases, with 8 bases between. The CDR3 DNA sequence: TGTGCCAGCTCCGGGACTGACAATGAGCAGTTCTTC. Translated, it gives CASSGTDNEQFF.

V and J are TRBV6-5 and TRBJ1-6; weak D call: TRBD1 (5 bases). The V gene lost 7 bases and the J gene lost 7 bases, with 11 bases spanning the gap. The germline gives CDR1 MNHEY, CDR2 SVGAGI. CDR3 size: 13 residues. The CDR3, as DNA: TGTGCCAGCACGCGCGGGGACAATTCACCCCTCCACTTT. Its translation is CASTRGDNSPLHF.